This is a list of T cell receptor beta chains from one sample in a study of CD8 T cells in Susac syndrome. TCRdb recomputed calls from the immunoSEQ multiplex PCR reads with MiXCR, one row per CDR3 protein. The profile shows 150,000 to 200,000 distinct CDR3 sequences, about 91% of them singletons. The sample comprised CD4+ T cells from PBMCs. Receptors were obtained from a human donor with Susac syndrome. CDR3s include the opening cysteine and the closing phenylalanine or tryptophan. The D gene is left open where the match is weak. Rows may omit the clone size; those that give it use once, few, many or a size class.

V gene: TRBV3-1
D gene: TRBD2
clone size: .
J gene: TRBJ2-5
CDR3 DNA: TGTGCCAGCAGCCAAGGGGGTAGCGGGACTGAAGAGACCCAGTACTTC
CDR3 protein: CASSQGGSGTEETQYF

V gene: TRBV12-3/TRBV12-4
D gene: .
clone size: .
J gene: TRBJ2-1
CDR3 DNA: TGTGCCAGCAGTTCAGTAAATTACAATGAGCAGTTCTTC
CDR3 protein: CASSSVNYNEQFF

V gene: TRBV15
D gene: .
clone size: .
J gene: TRBJ1-5
CDR3 DNA: TGTGCCACCAGCAGAGATCTAAGTCAGCCCCAGCATTTT
CDR3 protein: CATSRDLSQPQHF

V gene: TRBV10-3
D gene: .
clone size: .
J gene: TRBJ2-7
CDR3 DNA: TGTGCCATCAGTGAGTCGCATGGCTACGAGCAGTACTTC
CDR3 protein: CAISESHGYEQYF

V gene: TRBV7-6
D gene: .
clone size: .
J gene: TRBJ1-4
CDR3 DNA: TGTGCCAGCAGCCGGGGCGTTGGAGCAACTAATGAAAAACTGTTTTTT
CDR3 protein: CASSRGVGATNEKLFF

V gene: TRBV10-3
D gene: TRBD2
clone size: .
J gene: TRBJ2-7
CDR3 DNA: TGTGCCATCAGTTGGACTAGCGGGGAAGGGGAGCAGTACTTC
CDR3 protein: CAISWTSGEGEQYF

V gene: TRBV29-1
D gene: .
clone size: .
J gene: TRBJ2-5
CDR3 DNA: TGCAGCGTTGGGCAGGTTTTACGGGAGACCCAGTACTTC
CDR3 protein: CSVGQVLRETQYF

V gene: TRBV5-1
D gene: .
clone size: .
J gene: TRBJ2-1
CDR3 DNA: TGCGCCAGCAGCTTGGCCCAGGCAGCCCTAGGCTCCTACAATGAGCAGTTCTTC
CDR3 protein: CASSLAQAALGSYNEQFF

V gene: TRBV4-2
D gene: .
clone size: .
J gene: TRBJ1-5
CDR3 DNA: TGTGCCAGCAGCCAAGATGTCGACACCATCCAGCATTTT
CDR3 protein: CASSQDVDTIQHF

V gene: TRBV10-1
D gene: TRBD1
clone size: .
J gene: TRBJ2-3
CDR3 DNA: TGCGCCAGCGCACCGGGACAGGGCACAGATACGCAGTATTTT
CDR3 protein: CASAPGQGTDTQYF

V gene: TRBV7-3
D gene: .
clone size: .
J gene: TRBJ2-2
CDR3 DNA: TGTGCCAGCAGCTCCCAAACCCTAACGGGCGGGGAGCTGTTTTTT
CDR3 protein: CASSSQTLTGGELFF

V gene: TRBV5-1
D gene: TRBD1
clone size: .
J gene: TRBJ1-2
CDR3 DNA: TGCGCCAGCAGCTTTACAGGGGTGGAGGGCTACACCTTC
CDR3 protein: CASSFTGVEGYTF

V gene: TRBV25-1
D gene: TRBD1
clone size: once
J gene: TRBJ2-2
CDR3 DNA: TGTGCCAGCAGTGAAGACAGGGTGGGGACCGGGGAGCTGTTTTTT
CDR3 protein: CASSEDRVGTGELFF

V gene: TRBV10-3
D gene: TRBD1
clone size: .
J gene: TRBJ2-2
CDR3 DNA: TGTGCCATCAGTGAAACCGGGACAGGGATCGCGAACACCGGGGAGCTGTTTTTT
CDR3 protein: CAISETGTGIANTGELFF

V gene: TRBV9
D gene: TRBD2
clone size: once
J gene: TRBJ2-7
CDR3 DNA: TGTGCCAGCAGCGTAGTAGGGGGACTAGCGGGGGGACTCTACGAGCAGTACTTC
CDR3 protein: CASSVVGGLAGGLYEQYF

V gene: TRBV5-1
D gene: TRBD1
clone size: once
J gene: TRBJ2-1
CDR3 DNA: TGCGCCAGCAGCGTCGGGACAGGGGTGAACAATGAGCAGTTCTTC
CDR3 protein: CASSVGTGVNNEQFF

V gene: TRBV3-1
D gene: .
clone size: .
J gene: TRBJ1-2
CDR3 DNA: TGTGCCAGCAGCCAGGTGGGGTCTAACTATGGCTACACCTTC
CDR3 protein: CASSQVGSNYGYTF

V gene: TRBV14
D gene: TRBD1
clone size: .
J gene: TRBJ2-4
CDR3 DNA: TGTGCCAGCAGCCCCCGGACAGGCCCCATACTAGCCAAAAACATTCAGTACTTC
CDR3 protein: CASSPRTGPILAKNIQYF

V gene: TRBV3-1
D gene: TRBD2
clone size: .
J gene: TRBJ2-1
CDR3 DNA: TGTGCCAGCAGCCAAGATCCGATGACTAGCGGGATTTGGTTCTTC
CDR3 protein: CASSQDPMTSGIWFF

V gene: TRBV18
D gene: TRBD1
clone size: .
J gene: TRBJ2-2
CDR3 DNA: TGTGCCAGCTCACCCCAGGACAGGGCGAACACCGGGGAGCTGTTTTTT
CDR3 protein: CASSPQDRANTGELFF

V gene: TRBV29-1
D gene: .
clone size: .
J gene: TRBJ2-5
CDR3 DNA: TGCAGCGTTGCACCAGTCGCCACCGGGGAGACCCAGTACTTC
CDR3 protein: CSVAPVATGETQYF

V gene: TRBV2
D gene: .
clone size: once
J gene: TRBJ1-2
CDR3 DNA: TGTGCCAGCACCCGACGGGATACAAATCCTAACTATGGCTACACCTTC
CDR3 protein: CASTRRDTNPNYGYTF

V gene: TRBV20-1
D gene: TRBD2
clone size: .
J gene: TRBJ2-7
CDR3 DNA: TGCAGTGCTAGAGTGGGACTAGCGGGAGTGGGCCACTACGAGCAGTACTTC
CDR3 protein: CSARVGLAGVGHYEQYF

V gene: TRBV2
D gene: .
clone size: .
J gene: TRBJ1-5
CDR3 DNA: TGTGCCAGCAGTGGGAGGGTTCAGCCCCAGCATTTT
CDR3 protein: CASSGRVQPQHF

V gene: TRBV19
D gene: .
clone size: .
J gene: TRBJ2-2
CDR3 DNA: TGTGCCAGTAGTAGTTCCGTTAACGGGGAGCTGTTTTTT
CDR3 protein: CASSSSVNGELFF

V gene: TRBV29-1
D gene: TRBD2
clone size: .
J gene: TRBJ2-7
CDR3 DNA: TGCAGCGTAGTTAGCGGGCTACACTCCTACGAGCAGTACTTC
CDR3 protein: CSVVSGLHSYEQYF

V gene: TRBV15
D gene: .
clone size: .
J gene: TRBJ1-3
CDR3 DNA: TGTGCCACCAGCCTGGACAGCGCTGGAAACACCATATATTTT
CDR3 protein: CATSLDSAGNTIYF

V gene: TRBV7-9
D gene: .
clone size: .
J gene: TRBJ1-3
CDR3 DNA: TGTGCCAGCATACTTAGCTCTGGAAACACCATATATTTT
CDR3 protein: CASILSSGNTIYF

V gene: TRBV10-2
D gene: TRBD1
clone size: .
J gene: TRBJ2-7
CDR3 DNA: TGCGCCAGCAGTGAGCTGAGGACAGGGAAGTTAAACTACTACGAGCAGTACTTC
CDR3 protein: CASSELRTGKLNYYEQYF

V gene: TRBV5-4
D gene: TRBD1
clone size: .
J gene: TRBJ2-6
CDR3 DNA: TGTGCCAGCAGCTTCCCGGGACAGTCGAGCTCTGGGGCCAACGTCCTGACTTTC
CDR3 protein: CASSFPGQSSSGANVLTF

V gene: TRBV9
D gene: TRBD1
clone size: .
J gene: TRBJ2-7
CDR3 DNA: TGTGCCAGCAGCGTAGGCCAGGACAGGGGGAGAGAGCAGTACTTC
CDR3 protein: CASSVGQDRGREQYF

V gene: TRBV12-5
D gene: TRBD2
clone size: .
J gene: TRBJ2-1
CDR3 DNA: TGTGCTAGTGGTCCGGGACTAGCGGGGCTCATGGATGAGCAGTTCTTC
CDR3 protein: CASGPGLAGLMDEQFF

V gene: TRBV12-3/TRBV12-4
D gene: .
clone size: .
J gene: TRBJ2-7
CDR3 DNA: TGTGCCAGCAGTTTATTCTCAGGGACCATATGGGAGCAGTACTTC
CDR3 protein: CASSLFSGTIWEQYF

V gene: TRBV6-5
D gene: TRBD1
clone size: .
J gene: TRBJ1-2
CDR3 DNA: TGTGCCAGCAGTTACTCAACCGGGACAGGGGGCTATGGCTACACCTTC
CDR3 protein: CASSYSTGTGGYGYTF

V gene: TRBV20-1
D gene: TRBD1
clone size: .
J gene: TRBJ2-1
CDR3 DNA: TGCAGCCCCGGGACAGGGGCCAATGAGCAGTTCTTC
CDR3 protein: CSPGTGANEQFF

V gene: TRBV29-1
D gene: .
clone size: .
J gene: TRBJ2-2
CDR3 DNA: TGCAGCGTTTCTGACGGGCCTTGGGGGGAGCTGTTTTTT
CDR3 protein: CSVSDGPWGELFF

V gene: TRBV29-1
D gene: .
clone size: .
J gene: TRBJ2-3
CDR3 DNA: TGCAGCGTTGTAAAAGGCGGCACAGATACGCAGTATTTT
CDR3 protein: CSVVKGGTDTQYF

V gene: TRBV20-1
D gene: .
clone size: .
J gene: TRBJ2-1
CDR3 DNA: TGCAGTGCTCAAAGGGGCCCCCAGCACAATGAGCAGTTCTTC
CDR3 protein: CSAQRGPQHNEQFF

V gene: TRBV28
D gene: TRBD2
clone size: .
J gene: TRBJ2-1
CDR3 DNA: TGTGCCAGCAGTTCCCCGGGACTAGCGGGTAATGAGCAGTTCTTC
CDR3 protein: CASSSPGLAGNEQFF

V gene: TRBV10-3
D gene: .
clone size: .
J gene: TRBJ2-1
CDR3 DNA: TGTGCCATCAGTGACCGCCGCGAGAGGCGGTCTGAGCAGTTCTTC
CDR3 protein: CAISDRRERRSEQFF

V gene: TRBV7-8
D gene: .
clone size: .
J gene: TRBJ1-5
CDR3 DNA: TGTGCCAGCAGCTTAAACGGATATAGCAATCAGCCCCAGCATTTT
CDR3 protein: CASSLNGYSNQPQHF

V gene: TRBV6-2/TRBV6-3
D gene: .
clone size: .
J gene: TRBJ1-1
CDR3 DNA: TGTGCCAGCAGTTACGGGAGCCAGAACACTGAAGCTTTCTTT
CDR3 protein: CASSYGSQNTEAFF

V gene: TRBV12-3/TRBV12-4
D gene: .
clone size: .
J gene: TRBJ1-1
CDR3 DNA: TGTGCCAGCAGTCCCGGACAGATGAACACTGAAGCTTTCTTT
CDR3 protein: CASSPGQMNTEAFF

V gene: TRBV13
D gene: .
clone size: .
J gene: TRBJ2-1
CDR3 DNA: TGTGCCAGCAGCCCCCTCGGAGGAGGATGGGACAATGAGCAGTTCTTC
CDR3 protein: CASSPLGGGWDNEQFF

V gene: TRBV18
D gene: .
clone size: .
J gene: TRBJ1-5
CDR3 DNA: TGTGCCAGCTCACCGGACCACAATAGCAATCAGCCCCAGCATTTT
CDR3 protein: CASSPDHNSNQPQHF

V gene: TRBV13
D gene: .
clone size: .
J gene: TRBJ2-7
CDR3 DNA: TGTGCCAGCATGTTATCTGGAACCTACGAGCAGTACTTC
CDR3 protein: CASMLSGTYEQYF

V gene: TRBV6-1
D gene: TRBD1
clone size: .
J gene: TRBJ1-5
CDR3 DNA: TGTGCCAGCAGTGAACCGTCCAGGGGGCGGAATCAGCCCCAGCATTTT
CDR3 protein: CASSEPSRGRNQPQHF

V gene: TRBV20-1
D gene: .
clone size: .
J gene: TRBJ2-1
CDR3 DNA: TGCAGTGCTAGGCCCTGGCAGGGCGACTCCTACAATGAGCAGTTCTTC
CDR3 protein: CSARPWQGDSYNEQFF

V gene: TRBV3-1
D gene: .
clone size: .
J gene: TRBJ2-5
CDR3 DNA: TGTGCCAGCGGCGAGGGCCAAGAGACCCAGTACTTC
CDR3 protein: CASGEGQETQYF

V gene: TRBV7-3
D gene: .
clone size: .
J gene: TRBJ2-3
CDR3 DNA: TGTGCCAGCAGCTCCGGGACTTCAAGACACACAGATACGCAGTATTTT
CDR3 protein: CASSSGTSRHTDTQYF

V gene: TRBV27
D gene: TRBD1
clone size: .
J gene: TRBJ1-1
CDR3 DNA: TGTGCCAGCACCGACAGGGCGAACACTGAAGCTTTCTTT
CDR3 protein: CASTDRANTEAFF

V gene: TRBV14
D gene: .
clone size: few
J gene: TRBJ1-2
CDR3 DNA: TGTGCCAGCAGCCCCGGACAGAACTATGGCTACACCTTC
CDR3 protein: CASSPGQNYGYTF

V gene: TRBV7-8
D gene: .
clone size: .
J gene: TRBJ1-2
CDR3 DNA: TGTGCCAGCAGCCAGGTGCGGGCCGGTGGCTACACCTTC
CDR3 protein: CASSQVRAGGYTF

V gene: TRBV10-2
D gene: .
clone size: once
J gene: TRBJ1-1
CDR3 DNA: TGCGCCAGCAGTGAGAGGACGAACACTGAAGCTTTCTTT
CDR3 protein: CASSERTNTEAFF

V gene: TRBV11-2
D gene: .
clone size: .
J gene: TRBJ2-1
CDR3 DNA: TGTGCCAGCAGCTTCTCTCTCGGGTCTCGCGACAATGAGCAGTTCTTC
CDR3 protein: CASSFSLGSRDNEQFF